Listed below are T cell receptor beta chains from one sample, sequenced in a study of T cells expressing NK-cell markers. From the 5' RACE reads, TCRdb lists one entry per CDR3 protein and no DNA. The specimen's table records around 470,000 distinct CDR3 sequences. Sequenced sample: blood T cells: a sorted CD56 or NKG2C T cell subset, CD4+ or CD8+ T cells, or bulk PBMC T cells (not recorded which). The receptors derive from a woman in her forties or fifties in good health. Each CDR3 is given with its conserved first and last residue.

cdr3_aa: CASSLYPAGLHEQYF
v_call: TRBV12-3/TRBV12-4
j_call: TRBJ2-7

cdr3_aa: CSARRAGGSNEQYF
v_call: TRBV20-1
j_call: TRBJ2-7

cdr3_aa: CATWGRGSYGYTF
v_call: TRBV24-1
j_call: TRBJ1-2

cdr3_aa: CASSLSSGRATGELFF
v_call: TRBV5-1
j_call: TRBJ2-2

cdr3_aa: CASLTGDLTDTQYF
v_call: TRBV28
j_call: TRBJ2-3

cdr3_aa: CSVGPGSLGAGEAFF
v_call: TRBV29-1
j_call: TRBJ1-1

cdr3_aa: CASSLGGYDQPQHF
v_call: TRBV18
j_call: TRBJ1-5

cdr3_aa: CASRRRGPGNIQYF
v_call: TRBV5-1
j_call: TRBJ2-4

cdr3_aa: CASSLDASGRRGNEQFF
v_call: TRBV5-1
j_call: TRBJ2-1

cdr3_aa: CASSQQTGTRREQETQYF
v_call: TRBV4-1
j_call: TRBJ2-5

cdr3_aa: CASRRAHGAKNIQYF
v_call: TRBV6-5
j_call: TRBJ2-4

cdr3_aa: CASSLSGHSNTGELFF
v_call: TRBV7-7
j_call: TRBJ2-2